A selection of T cell receptor beta chains follows, all from one sample in a study of cytomegalovirus exposure and HLA in healthy donors. TCRdb's copy holds only in-frame clones and misses some; the assay was immunoSEQ multiplex PCR. Of about 120,000 clones listed, less than 20% are singletons. Sequencing was done on a sample of PBMCs. These receptor sequences come from a woman between 18 and 29 years old in good health and CMV-seronegative. Each CDR3 is given with its conserved first and last residue. The D gene is left open where the match is weak. Some rows mark clone size as missing; the rest say once, few, many or name a class of expanded clone.

d_call: -
j_call: TRBJ2-5
clone_size: few
cdr3_length: 11
v_call: TRBV7-6
cdr3_nt: TGTGCCAGCAGCCCGCAAGAGACCCAGTACTTC
cdr3_aa: CASSPQETQYF

d_call: TRBD1
j_call: TRBJ1-1
clone_size: few
cdr3_length: 15
v_call: TRBV25-1
cdr3_nt: TGTGCCACCACGGGACAGGGCGGAAGGAACACTGAAGCTTTCTTT
cdr3_aa: CATTGQGGRNTEAFF

d_call: TRBD1
j_call: TRBJ1-3
clone_size: -
cdr3_length: 13
v_call: TRBV27
cdr3_nt: TGTGCCAGCAGCCCGAACCACACGGGACAGATGGCCTTT
cdr3_aa: CASSPNHTGQMAF

d_call: -
j_call: TRBJ2-7
clone_size: -
cdr3_length: 15
v_call: TRBV2
cdr3_nt: TGTGCCAGCAGTGGTTCATCGACTTCCCTTTACGAGCAGTACTTC
cdr3_aa: CASSGSSTSLYEQYF

d_call: -
j_call: TRBJ1-1
clone_size: few
cdr3_length: 12
v_call: TRBV9
cdr3_nt: TGTGCCAGCAGCCCCGGGGAGGGCTTGGCTTTCTTT
cdr3_aa: CASSPGEGLAFF

d_call: TRBD2
j_call: TRBJ2-1
clone_size: few
cdr3_length: 12
v_call: TRBV29-1
cdr3_nt: TGCAGCGTGGGAGCGGGGGAATCTGAGCAGTTCTTC
cdr3_aa: CSVGAGESEQFF

d_call: -
j_call: TRBJ2-1
clone_size: -
cdr3_length: 11
v_call: TRBV2
cdr3_nt: TGTGCCAGCATGGTAGCCTCTGAGCAGTTCTTC
cdr3_aa: CASMVASEQFF

d_call: -
j_call: TRBJ1-1
clone_size: -
cdr3_length: 12
v_call: TRBV30
cdr3_nt: TGTGCCGGGGGGTCGCAGAACACTGAAGCTTTCTTT
cdr3_aa: CAGGSQNTEAFF

d_call: TRBD1
j_call: TRBJ1-1
clone_size: -
cdr3_length: 15
v_call: TRBV18
cdr3_nt: TGTGCCAGCTCATTCCGGACAGGTGAGAACACTGAAGCTTTCTTT
cdr3_aa: CASSFRTGENTEAFF

d_call: TRBD2
j_call: TRBJ2-5
clone_size: -
cdr3_length: 18
v_call: TRBV5-4
cdr3_nt: TGTGCCAGCAGCCGCCGCCCCGAACTGAGCGGGGGGGCGGAGACCCAGTACTTC
cdr3_aa: CASSRRPELSGGAETQYF

d_call: TRBD1
j_call: TRBJ1-1
clone_size: -
cdr3_length: 14
v_call: TRBV6-4
cdr3_nt: TGTGCCAGCAGTGAGACAGGGGAGAACACTGAAGCTTTCTTT
cdr3_aa: CASSETGENTEAFF

d_call: TRBD2
j_call: TRBJ2-7
clone_size: -
cdr3_length: 16
v_call: TRBV27
cdr3_nt: TGTGCCAGCAGTCCGGGGACTAGCGGGACCAAGTGGGAGCAGTACTTC
cdr3_aa: CASSPGTSGTKWEQYF

d_call: -
j_call: TRBJ2-7
clone_size: -
cdr3_length: 15
v_call: TRBV21-1
cdr3_nt: TGTGCCAGCAGCAACAGGACAGGGTTATCCTACGAGCAGTACTTC
cdr3_aa: CASSNRTGLSYEQYF

d_call: TRBD1
j_call: TRBJ2-5
clone_size: few
cdr3_length: 18
v_call: TRBV28
cdr3_nt: TGTGCCAGCAGTTTAGCCGGGACAGGGGAAACCACCCAAGAGACCCAGTACTTC
cdr3_aa: CASSLAGTGETTQETQYF

d_call: -
j_call: TRBJ1-2
clone_size: -
cdr3_length: 14
v_call: TRBV7-2
cdr3_nt: TGTGCCAGCAGCTTAGTCCCCGCTAACTATGGCTACACCTTC
cdr3_aa: CASSLVPANYGYTF

d_call: -
j_call: TRBJ2-3
clone_size: many
cdr3_length: 16
v_call: TRBV30
cdr3_nt: TGTGCCTGGAGTGTAGCCCCGGGGGTGGGCACAGATACGCAGTATTTT
cdr3_aa: CAWSVAPGVGTDTQYF

d_call: TRBD1
j_call: TRBJ2-7
clone_size: few
cdr3_length: 16
v_call: TRBV7-2
cdr3_nt: TGTGCCAGCAGCTTAGACTCAGGGGGCGCGTCCTACGAGCAGTACTTC
cdr3_aa: CASSLDSGGASYEQYF

d_call: -
j_call: TRBJ1-2
clone_size: -
cdr3_length: 13
v_call: TRBV6-5
cdr3_nt: TGTGCCAGCAGGTCTCGAGTAGCCGATGGCTACACCTTC
cdr3_aa: CASRSRVADGYTF

d_call: TRBD2
j_call: TRBJ2-1
clone_size: -
cdr3_length: 16
v_call: TRBV11-3
cdr3_nt: TGTGCCAGCAGCTTAGTTTTGGCGGGAGAAACCAATGAGCAGTTCTTC
cdr3_aa: CASSLVLAGETNEQFF

d_call: -
j_call: TRBJ2-7
clone_size: -
cdr3_length: 16
v_call: TRBV5-1
cdr3_nt: TGCGCCAGCAGCTTGAATTCCCTTCGGGGGGCGAGCGAGCAGTACTTC
cdr3_aa: CASSLNSLRGASEQYF

d_call: TRBD2
j_call: TRBJ2-2
clone_size: -
cdr3_length: 16
v_call: TRBV9
cdr3_nt: TGTGCCAGCAGCGTAAGGAGCGGGAGGCGATCCGGGGAGCTGTTTTTT
cdr3_aa: CASSVRSGRRSGELFF

d_call: -
j_call: TRBJ1-1
clone_size: -
cdr3_length: 16
v_call: TRBV15
cdr3_nt: TGTGCCACCAGCAGAGATGGGCAGGGAGGGGACACTGAAGCTTTCTTT
cdr3_aa: CATSRDGQGGDTEAFF

d_call: -
j_call: TRBJ1-5
clone_size: few
cdr3_length: 14
v_call: TRBV6-6
cdr3_nt: TGTGCCAGCAGCCCACAGGGTAGCAATCAGCCCCAGCATTTT
cdr3_aa: CASSPQGSNQPQHF

d_call: -
j_call: TRBJ2-3
clone_size: few
cdr3_length: 15
v_call: TRBV7-7
cdr3_nt: TGTGCTAGCAGCCCACTCAGGGCCAGCACAGATACGCAGTATTTT
cdr3_aa: CASSPLRASTDTQYF

d_call: -
j_call: TRBJ2-4
clone_size: -
cdr3_length: 13
v_call: TRBV19
cdr3_nt: TGTGCCAGTAGTATTGGCAGGGGGGACATTCAGTACTTC
cdr3_aa: CASSIGRGDIQYF

d_call: -
j_call: TRBJ1-6
clone_size: -
cdr3_length: 13
v_call: TRBV29-1
cdr3_nt: TGCAGCGTTGGGGAACAGGGCGAAACACCCCTCCACTTT
cdr3_aa: CSVGEQGETPLHF

d_call: -
j_call: TRBJ1-4
clone_size: -
cdr3_length: 16
v_call: TRBV18
cdr3_nt: TGTGCCAGCTTCGCACTTTCTACAGGGAGAGGTGAAAAACTGTTTTTT
cdr3_aa: CASFALSTGRGEKLFF

d_call: TRBD1
j_call: TRBJ1-5
clone_size: -
cdr3_length: 13
v_call: TRBV29-1
cdr3_nt: TGCAGCGTTGTTGACAGGGGAAATCAGCCCCAGCATTTT
cdr3_aa: CSVVDRGNQPQHF

d_call: -
j_call: TRBJ2-1
clone_size: -
cdr3_length: 13
v_call: TRBV7-2
cdr3_nt: TGTGCCAGCAGCTTGGAACGGGTAAATGAGCAGTTCTTC
cdr3_aa: CASSLERVNEQFF

d_call: TRBD2
j_call: TRBJ2-7
clone_size: -
cdr3_length: 17
v_call: TRBV13
cdr3_nt: TGTGCCAGCAGCTTACTGACTAGCGGGAGTCGATCCTACGAGCAGTACTTC
cdr3_aa: CASSLLTSGSRSYEQYF

d_call: -
j_call: TRBJ2-2
clone_size: few
cdr3_length: 14
v_call: TRBV5-1
cdr3_nt: TGCGCCAGCAGCATAGACGCGGGAACCGGGGAGCTGTTTTTT
cdr3_aa: CASSIDAGTGELFF

d_call: -
j_call: TRBJ2-5
clone_size: few
cdr3_length: 14
v_call: TRBV13
cdr3_nt: TGTGCCAGCAGCTTACGGGTCAGCGGAGAGACCCAGTACTTC
cdr3_aa: CASSLRVSGETQYF

d_call: -
j_call: TRBJ2-7
clone_size: -
cdr3_length: 14
v_call: TRBV4-1
cdr3_nt: TGCGCCAGCAGCCAAAAGAGGGAGTTGGACGAGCAGTACTTC
cdr3_aa: CASSQKRELDEQYF

d_call: -
j_call: TRBJ1-1
clone_size: few
cdr3_length: 12
v_call: TRBV6-1
cdr3_nt: TGTGCCAGCAGCCGGGGGGAGGCTGAAGCTTTCTTT
cdr3_aa: CASSRGEAEAFF

d_call: TRBD2
j_call: TRBJ2-7
clone_size: -
cdr3_length: 15
v_call: TRBV25-1
cdr3_nt: TGTGCCAGCAGTGAACCACTAGCGGGGTCCTACGAGCAGTACTTC
cdr3_aa: CASSEPLAGSYEQYF

d_call: TRBD2
j_call: TRBJ2-5
clone_size: -
cdr3_length: 16
v_call: TRBV14
cdr3_nt: TGTGCCAGCAGCAAAAGGGCGGGGGGCCTTCCCGAGACCCAGTACTTC
cdr3_aa: CASSKRAGGLPETQYF

d_call: -
j_call: TRBJ1-4
clone_size: few
cdr3_length: 15
v_call: TRBV28
cdr3_nt: TGTGCCAGTACAATTGGTGGTGCAACTAATGAAAAACTGTTTTTT
cdr3_aa: CASTIGGATNEKLFF

d_call: -
j_call: TRBJ2-2
clone_size: -
cdr3_length: 16
v_call: TRBV4-3
cdr3_nt: TGCGCCAGCAGCCAAGAGTGGACAGCCCACACCGGGGAGCTGTTTTTT
cdr3_aa: CASSQEWTAHTGELFF

d_call: TRBD2
j_call: TRBJ2-1
clone_size: few
cdr3_length: 14
v_call: TRBV29-1
cdr3_nt: TGCAGCTTCCTGACTAGCGGGGGGCCAACGGGGCAGTTCTTC
cdr3_aa: CSFLTSGGPTGQFF

d_call: -
j_call: TRBJ1-1
clone_size: -
cdr3_length: 14
v_call: TRBV7-9
cdr3_nt: TGTGCCAGCAGCTCACCACAGGGGAACACTGAAGCTTTCTTT
cdr3_aa: CASSSPQGNTEAFF

d_call: TRBD1
j_call: TRBJ1-5
clone_size: few
cdr3_length: 13
v_call: TRBV5-1
cdr3_nt: TGCGCCAGCAGCTTAGGGGGCACTCAGCCCCAGCATTTT
cdr3_aa: CASSLGGTQPQHF

d_call: TRBD2
j_call: TRBJ2-3
clone_size: few
cdr3_length: 17
v_call: TRBV7-2
cdr3_nt: TGTGCCAGCAGTAAAACTAGCGGGGGCGGGAACACAGATACGCAGTATTTT
cdr3_aa: CASSKTSGGGNTDTQYF

d_call: -
j_call: TRBJ2-7
clone_size: few
cdr3_length: 14
v_call: TRBV28
cdr3_nt: TGTGCCAGCACCATCTACGGGGACACCTACGAGCAGTACTTC
cdr3_aa: CASTIYGDTYEQYF

d_call: -
j_call: TRBJ2-7
clone_size: few
cdr3_length: 16
v_call: TRBV5-6
cdr3_nt: TGTGCCAGCAGTCACAATAGTATAAGCGGTGCCTACGAGCAGTACTTC
cdr3_aa: CASSHNSISGAYEQYF

d_call: -
j_call: TRBJ1-2
clone_size: -
cdr3_length: 13
v_call: TRBV28
cdr3_nt: TGTGCCAGCAGTTTAACGGCAGGGTGGGGCTACACCTTC
cdr3_aa: CASSLTAGWGYTF

d_call: -
j_call: TRBJ2-5
clone_size: few
cdr3_length: 15
v_call: TRBV4-2
cdr3_nt: TGTGCCAGCAGCCAAGGGTGGGCGATCCAAGAGACCCAGTACTTC
cdr3_aa: CASSQGWAIQETQYF

d_call: TRBD2
j_call: TRBJ2-3
clone_size: few
cdr3_length: 16
v_call: TRBV27
cdr3_nt: TGTGCCAGCAGTTCCTCCGCGGGACTAGCCTCTGATACGCAGTATTTT
cdr3_aa: CASSSSAGLASDTQYF

d_call: TRBD2
j_call: TRBJ2-2
clone_size: few
cdr3_length: 16
v_call: TRBV9
cdr3_nt: TGTGCCAGCAGCGAAGGACTAGCGGGAATCACCGGGGAGCTGTTTTTT
cdr3_aa: CASSEGLAGITGELFF

d_call: -
j_call: TRBJ1-1
clone_size: few
cdr3_length: 14
v_call: TRBV7-9
cdr3_nt: TGTGCCAGCACTCCCGCGAGGGCGAACACTGAAGCTTTCTTT
cdr3_aa: CASTPARANTEAFF

d_call: -
j_call: TRBJ2-2
clone_size: -
cdr3_length: 14
v_call: TRBV6-6
cdr3_nt: TGTGCCACTCTCCCTAGAGGGTTGGGCGGGGAGCTGTTTTTT
cdr3_aa: CATLPRGLGGELFF